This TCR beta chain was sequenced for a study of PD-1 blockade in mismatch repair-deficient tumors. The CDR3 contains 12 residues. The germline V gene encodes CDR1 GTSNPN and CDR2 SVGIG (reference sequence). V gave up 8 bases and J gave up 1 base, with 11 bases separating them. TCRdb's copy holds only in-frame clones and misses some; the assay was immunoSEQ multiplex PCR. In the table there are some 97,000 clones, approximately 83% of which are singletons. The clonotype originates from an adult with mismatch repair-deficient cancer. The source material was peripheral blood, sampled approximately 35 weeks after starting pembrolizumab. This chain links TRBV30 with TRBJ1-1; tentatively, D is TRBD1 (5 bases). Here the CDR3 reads CARTGGNTEAFF. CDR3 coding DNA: TGTGCCCGGACGGGGGGGAACACTGAAGCTTTCTTT. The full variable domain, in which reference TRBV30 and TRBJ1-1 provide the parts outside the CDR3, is SQTIHQWPATLVQPVGSPLSLECTVEGTSNPNLYWYRQAAGRGLQLLFYSVGIGQISSEVPQNLSASRPQDRQFILSSKKLLLSDSGFYLCARTGGNTEAFFGQGTRLTVV.